This TCR beta chain was found in a study of blood T cell repertoires in COVID-19. The wider study: PBMCs, B-cell-depleted T cells, or T cells were the source of the cDNA or gDNA that made up the material.

Study members were between about 18 and 95 years old and lived in approximately 25 US regions. Participants had their cohort set by participant-reported clinical history. The authors' processing: Amplifying reference gene primers gave estimates of nucleated cell counts. Sequencing used immunoSEQ multiplex PCR; TCRdb keeps in-frame clones, though not all of them. V and J calls and clone size are as listed in that table; D and trimming were resolved from the DNA. The sample consists of roughly 430,000 clones, roughly 88% of them appearing once. Input material: PBMCs or T cells enriched from blood (not recorded which). The sequence came from a woman between 40 and 50 years old with acute COVID-19.

The CDR3 sequence: CASSFPTLSQETQYF. Written as DNA, the CDR3 is TGTGCCAGCAGCTTCCCCACTCTATCCCAAGAGACCCAGTACTTC. V usage is TRBV11-2 and J usage is TRBJ2-5; no reliable D call. The V gene's germline CDR1 is SGHAT and CDR2 FQNNGV. V was trimmed by 3 bases and J by 1 base, leaving 12 bases between them. The CDR3 has 15 amino acids.